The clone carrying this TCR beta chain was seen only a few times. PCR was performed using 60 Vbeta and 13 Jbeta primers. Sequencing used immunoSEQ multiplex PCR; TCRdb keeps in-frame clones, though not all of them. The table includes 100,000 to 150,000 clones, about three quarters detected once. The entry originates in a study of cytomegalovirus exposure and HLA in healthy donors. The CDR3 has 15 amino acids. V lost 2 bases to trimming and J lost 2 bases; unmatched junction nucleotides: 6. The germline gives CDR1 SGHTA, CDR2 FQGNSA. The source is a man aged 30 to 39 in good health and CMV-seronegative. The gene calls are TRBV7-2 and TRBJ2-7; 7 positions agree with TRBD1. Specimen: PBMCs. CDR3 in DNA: TGTGCCAGCAGCTTAAGCATAGGGGGCGCCTACGAGCAGTACTTC. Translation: CASSLSIGGAYEQYF.